This T cell receptor (beta chain) was captured by sequencing in a study of cytomegalovirus exposure and HLA in healthy donors. Study results and caveats: Relative to the approximately 700-donor mean, N-insertions were reportedly fewer in an Asian-associated ancestry cluster in a later analysis.

Concerning this clone itself: Its antigen is still unknown.

This CDR3 region has 11 residues. V gave up 6 bases and J gave up 7 bases, with 10 bases separating them. The germline V gene encodes CDR1 SGHTS and CDR2 YDEGEE. The donors were healthy bone marrow donors. The PCR employed 60 Vbeta primers together with 13 Jbeta primers. The repertoire was sequenced with immunoSEQ multiplex PCR; TCRdb's copy has only in-frame clones and lacks some. The sample consists of 200,000 or so clones, more than 65% of them appearing once. Input material: PBMCs. The gene calls are TRBV5-8 and TRBJ1-2; D call uncertain. The clonotype originates from a woman under 40 in good health and CMV-seropositive. The CDR3 loop reads CASNLAVGYTF. Written as DNA, the CDR3 is TGTGCCAGCAACCTGGCGGTTGGCTACACCTTC.